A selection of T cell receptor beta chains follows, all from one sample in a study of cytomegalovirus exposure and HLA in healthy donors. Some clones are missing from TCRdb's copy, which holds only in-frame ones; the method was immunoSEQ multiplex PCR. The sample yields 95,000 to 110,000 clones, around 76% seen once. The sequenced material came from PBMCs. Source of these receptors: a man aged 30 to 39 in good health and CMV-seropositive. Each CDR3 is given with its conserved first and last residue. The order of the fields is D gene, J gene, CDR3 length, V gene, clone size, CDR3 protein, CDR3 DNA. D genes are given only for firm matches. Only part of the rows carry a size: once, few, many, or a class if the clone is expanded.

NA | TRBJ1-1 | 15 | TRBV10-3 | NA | CAISAEGTPNTEAFF | TGTGCCATCAGTGCAGAGGGGACACCGAACACTGAAGCTTTCTTT
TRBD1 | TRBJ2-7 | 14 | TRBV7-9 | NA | CSSSLPNSGGEQYF | TGTTCCAGCAGCTTACCCAACTCAGGGGGCGAGCAGTACTTC
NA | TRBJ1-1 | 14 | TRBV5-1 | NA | CASSFLLGATEAFF | TGCGCCAGCAGCTTTCTATTGGGGGCCACTGAAGCTTTCTTT
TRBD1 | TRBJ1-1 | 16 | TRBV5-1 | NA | CASSARDSRVNTEAFF | TGCGCCAGCAGCGCCCGGGACAGTCGTGTGAACACTGAAGCTTTCTTT
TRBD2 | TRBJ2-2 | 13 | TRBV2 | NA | CASSGEGTGELFF | TGTGCCAGCAGTGGGGAGGGAACCGGGGAGCTGTTTTTT
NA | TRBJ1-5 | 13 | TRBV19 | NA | CASSILESQPQHF | TGTGCCAGTAGTATCTTGGAGTCTCAGCCCCAGCATTTT
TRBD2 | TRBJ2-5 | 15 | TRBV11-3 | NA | CASSLGLAGEETQYF | TGTGCCAGCAGCTTAGGGCTAGCGGGGGAGGAGACCCAGTACTTC
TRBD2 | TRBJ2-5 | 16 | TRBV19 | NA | CASSSYGTSGGTTQYF | TGTGCCAGTTCCTCTTACGGGACTAGCGGTGGGACGACCCAGTACTTC
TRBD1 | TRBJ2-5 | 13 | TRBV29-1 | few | CSVRQGAGETQYF | TGCAGCGTTCGGCAGGGGGCGGGAGAGACCCAGTACTTC
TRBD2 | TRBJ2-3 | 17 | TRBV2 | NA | CASRAGLAGGASDTQYF | TGTGCCAGCAGGGCGGGACTAGCGGGGGGCGCCTCAGATACGCAGTATTTT
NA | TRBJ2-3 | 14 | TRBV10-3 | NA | CAIRPGRLTDTQYF | TGTGCCATCCGACCCGGTCGACTCACAGATACGCAGTATTTT
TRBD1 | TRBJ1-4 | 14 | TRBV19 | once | CASSMTGTNEKLFF | TGTGCCAGTAGTATGACAGGGACAAATGAAAAACTGTTTTTT
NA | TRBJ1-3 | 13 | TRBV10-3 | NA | CAIRDSSGNTIYF | TGTGCCATCAGGGACAGCTCTGGAAACACCATATATTTT
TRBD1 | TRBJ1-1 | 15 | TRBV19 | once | CASSIEGDRRSPAFF | TGTGCCAGTAGTATAGAAGGGGACAGAAGGTCGCCGGCTTTCTTT
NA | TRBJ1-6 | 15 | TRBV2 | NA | CASSVDRSGDSPLHF | TGTGCCAGCAGCGTAGACAGATCTGGGGATTCACCCCTCCACTTT
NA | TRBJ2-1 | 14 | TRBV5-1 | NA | CASSPWEGVNEQFF | TGCGCCAGCAGCCCATGGGAAGGGGTCAATGAGCAGTTCTTC
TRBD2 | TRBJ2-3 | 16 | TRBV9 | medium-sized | CASSAIGTSGGVTQYF | TGTGCCAGCAGCGCGATCGGGACTAGCGGGGGAGTTACGCAGTATTTT
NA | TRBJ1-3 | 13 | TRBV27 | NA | CASSLHGGSTIYF | TGTGCCAGCAGTTTGCATGGGGGCTCCACCATATATTTT
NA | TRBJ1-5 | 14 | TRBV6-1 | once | CASSEYGENRPQHF | TGTGCCAGCAGTGAATACGGGGAGAATCGGCCCCAGCATTTT
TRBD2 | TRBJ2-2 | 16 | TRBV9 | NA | CASSLTGTTLIGELFF | TGTGCCAGCAGCCTTACCGGGACTACCCTAATCGGGGAGCTGTTTTTT
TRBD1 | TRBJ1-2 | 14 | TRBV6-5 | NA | CASREYRDRGPYTF | TGTGCCAGCAGGGAGTACCGGGACAGGGGCCCCTACACCTTC
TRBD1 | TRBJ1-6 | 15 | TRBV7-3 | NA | CASSTQGGNNSPLHF | TGTGCCAGCAGCACCCAGGGGGGAAATAATTCACCCCTCCACTTT
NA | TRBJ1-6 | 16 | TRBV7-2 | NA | CASSSFGVMGDSPLHF | TGTGCCAGCAGTTCTTTCGGGGTCATGGGTGATTCACCCCTCCACTTT
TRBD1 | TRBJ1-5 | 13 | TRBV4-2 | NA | CASSPDRLRPQHF | TGTGCCAGCAGCCCGGACAGGTTGCGGCCCCAGCATTTT
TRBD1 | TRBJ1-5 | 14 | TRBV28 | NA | CASSPGGTNQPQHF | TGTGCCAGCAGTCCAGGGGGGACAAATCAGCCCCAGCATTTT
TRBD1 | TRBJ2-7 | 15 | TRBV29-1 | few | CSVAQMVDRTDEQYF | TGCAGCGTAGCCCAGATGGTGGACAGGACCGACGAGCAGTACTTC
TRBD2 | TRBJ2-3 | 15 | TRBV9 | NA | CASSVGLAATDTQYF | TGTGCCAGCAGCGTAGGGCTAGCGGCGACAGATACGCAGTATTTT
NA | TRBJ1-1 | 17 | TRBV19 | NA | CASREQGMFIPNTEAFF | TGTGCCAGTAGAGAACAGGGTATGTTTATCCCGAACACTGAAGCTTTCTTT
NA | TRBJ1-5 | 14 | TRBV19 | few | CASSKVTGVQPQHF | TGTGCCAGTAGTAAGGTCACGGGTGTTCAGCCCCAGCATTTT
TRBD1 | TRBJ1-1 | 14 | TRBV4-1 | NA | CASSQDRQGDEAFF | TGCGCCAGCAGCCAAGATCGGCAGGGGGATGAAGCTTTCTTT
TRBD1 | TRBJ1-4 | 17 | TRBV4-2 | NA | CASSQGLGQGASEKLFF | TGTGCCAGCAGCCAAGGCCTGGGACAGGGGGCATCTGAAAAACTGTTTTTT
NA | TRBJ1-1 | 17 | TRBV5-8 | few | CASSLVTHSGVWTEAFF | TGTGCCAGCAGCTTGGTGACCCATTCGGGGGTATGGACTGAAGCTTTCTTT
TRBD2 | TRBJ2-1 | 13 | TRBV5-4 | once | CAIRTSNPYEQFF | TGTGCCATCCGGACTAGCAATCCCTATGAGCAGTTCTTC
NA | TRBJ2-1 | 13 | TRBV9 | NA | CASSVLLNNEQFF | TGTGCCAGCAGCGTCCTACTGAACAATGAGCAGTTCTTC
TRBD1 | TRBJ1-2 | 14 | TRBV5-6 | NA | CASRGTGTNYGYTF | TGTGCCAGCAGAGGGACAGGGACTAACTATGGCTACACCTTC
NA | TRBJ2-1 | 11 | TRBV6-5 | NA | CASRASNEQFF | TGTGCCAGCAGAGCTAGCAATGAGCAGTTCTTC
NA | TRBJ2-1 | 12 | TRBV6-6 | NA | CASSHLRGEQFF | TGTGCCAGCAGCCACCTACGAGGTGAGCAGTTCTTC
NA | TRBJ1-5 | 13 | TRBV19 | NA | CASSTWRNQPQHF | TGTGCCAGTAGTACCTGGAGGAATCAGCCCCAGCATTTT
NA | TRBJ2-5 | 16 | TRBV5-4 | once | CASSSVIGGAEETQYF | TGTGCCAGCAGCTCCGTGATTGGGGGGGCCGAAGAGACCCAGTACTTC
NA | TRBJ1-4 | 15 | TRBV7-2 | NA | CASSAEAGWRVKLFF | TGTGCCAGCAGCGCAGAGGCCGGTTGGAGAGTGAAACTGTTTTTT
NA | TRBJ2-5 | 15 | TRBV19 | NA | CASSIVGTGKETQYF | TGTGCCAGTAGTATCGTCGGGACTGGAAAAGAGACCCAGTACTTC
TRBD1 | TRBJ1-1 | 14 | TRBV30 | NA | CAWSLGQTGSEAFF | TGTGCCTGGAGTTTGGGACAGACGGGATCGGAAGCTTTCTTT